This T cell receptor beta chain was sequenced during a study of T cell repertoires in cytomegalovirus infection. Overall study results and limits: Adding up the frequency of public TCR beta families identified people who carried CMV plus the relevant HLA.

Notes on this clonotype: Its antigen is unknown.

TCRdb recomputed calls from the reads with MiXCR, one row per CDR3 protein. The sample yields about 600,000 distinct CDR3 sequences, 24% seen once. The CDR3 is 14 residues long. Germline CDR1 and CDR2: DFQATT and SNEGSKA (reference sequence). Trimming took 3 bases from V and 2 from J; bases not matched to a gene: 6. The receptor was isolated from a human donor in good health (CMV status not recorded). Some clones in this sample may be carry-over from other donors' samples. The source material was CD8+ T cells from PBMCs. The chain recombines TRBV20-1 with TRBJ2-7; 8 positions match TRBD1. The CDR3 reads CSARDRVSAYEQYF. CDR3 DNA sequence: TGCAGTGCTAGGGACAGGGTATCAGCCTACGAGCAGTACTTC.